The rows below give T cell receptor beta chains drawn from one sample of a study of breast tumors, draining lymph nodes, adjacent tissues. TCRdb reprocessed the multiplex PCR reads via MiXCR and lists one record per CDR3 protein. This sample yields 160,000 or so distinct CDR3 sequences, of which 33% are seen a single time; roughly 3.8% belongs to the top ten. Sequenced material: axillary lymph node tissue. The receptor set was obtained from a female donor with breast cancer. Some clones in this sample may be carry-over from other donors' samples. Both conserved end residues are part of each CDR3. D genes are given only for firm matches. The size of a clone is reported for some rows only, either as once, few or many, or as a class for expanded clones.

D	V	J	size	CDR3	DNA
TRBD2	TRBV5-6	TRBJ2-1	-	CASSLNEPGGEQLF	TGTGCCAGCAGCTTGAACGAACCGGGGGGGGAGCAGCTCTTC
TRBD2	TRBV19	TRBJ2-7	many	CASSAGGQGYEQYF	TGTGCCAGTAGCGCGGGAGGGCAGGGGTACGAGCAGTACTTC
-	TRBV6-2/TRBV6-3	TRBJ2-7	many	CASTLRLGYEQYF	TGTGCCAGCACCCTCCGTCTCGGGTACGAGCAGTACTTC
TRBD2	TRBV6-1	TRBJ2-3	many	CASIRGGRDWDTQYF	TGTGCCAGCATACGGGGGGGGCGCGATTGGGATACGCAGTATTTT
-	TRBV27	TRBJ2-5	-	CASSSGGGQEIQYF	TGTGCCAGCAGTTCTGGTGGGGGCCAAGAGATCCAGTACTTC
-	TRBV30	TRBJ1-6	many	CAWILGGQPNSPLHF	TGTGCCTGGATCTTGGGAGGGCAGCCAAATTCACCCCTCCACTTT
-	TRBV14	TRBJ2-2	-	CASSQEGSGELFF	TGTGCCAGCAGCCAAGAGGGTAGCGGGGAGCTGTTTTTT
-	TRBV30	TRBJ1-5	many	CAWSETVSNQPQHF	TGTGCCTGGAGTGAGACGGTGAGCAATCAGCCCCAGCATTTT
-	TRBV5-1	TRBJ1-4	-	CASSRQGSGSYNEKLFF	TGCGCCAGCAGCCGTCAGGGAAGTGGCTCCTATAATGAAAAACTGTTTTTT
TRBD1	TRBV7-9	TRBJ2-7	-	CASSSRDRGPEQYF	TGTGCCAGCAGCTCTCGGGACAGGGGGCCCGAGCAGTACTTC
-	TRBV5-8	TRBJ2-1	many	CAGRASSYNEQFF	TGTGCCGGACGAGCGAGCTCCTACAATGAGCAGTTCTTC
-	TRBV12-3/TRBV12-4	TRBJ2-2	-	CASSSDRAAGELFF	TGTGCCAGCAGTTCCGACCGAGCCGCCGGGGAGCTGTTTTTT
-	TRBV30	TRBJ2-7	many	CAWRGAQRAYEQYF	TGTGCCTGGAGGGGGGCGCAAAGGGCTTACGAGCAGTACTTC
-	TRBV12-3/TRBV12-4	TRBJ1-5	many	CASSFRAPQAQPQHF	TGTGCCAGCAGTTTCCGGGCCCCCCAGGCTCAGCCCCAGCATTTT
TRBD2	TRBV10-3	TRBJ2-7	-	CAISVGGRASNEQYF	TGTGCCATCAGTGTAGGCGGGAGGGCCAGCAACGAGCAGTACTTC
TRBD1	TRBV25-1	TRBJ1-2	many	CASISSGAPGGYGYTF	TGTGCCAGCATTTCGTCGGGGGCCCCAGGGGGGTATGGCTACACCTTC
TRBD2	TRBV7-8	TRBJ2-5	-	CASSLALAGLETQYF	TGTGCCAGCAGCTTAGCACTAGCGGGGTTAGAGACCCAGTACTTC
-	TRBV29-1	TRBJ2-1	-	CSVTHSTDYEQFF	TGCAGCGTGACCCATTCGACAGACTACGAGCAGTTCTTC
-	TRBV30	TRBJ1-3	many	CAWSRDTGNTIYF	TGTGCCTGGAGCCGGGACACTGGAAACACCATATATTTT
-	TRBV12-3/TRBV12-4	TRBJ2-7	-	CASSLGGTAHEQYF	TGTGCCAGCAGTTTGGGGGGAACAGCCCACGAGCAGTACTTC
-	TRBV5-6	TRBJ2-5	-	CVGSRRGAFKETQYF	TGTGTCGGCAGCAGAAGGGGGGCTTTTAAAGAGACCCAGTACTTC
-	TRBV7-9	TRBJ1-2	many	CASSSDGYTF	TGTGCCAGCAGCTCGGATGGCTACACCTTC
TRBD1	TRBV20-1	TRBJ2-2	many	CSASLAGQGTGELFF	TGCAGTGCTTCCTTAGCGGGACAGGGGACCGGGGAGCTGTTTTTT
-	TRBV10-2	TRBJ2-2	many	CASIEQGFTGELFF	TGCGCCAGCATTGAACAGGGTTTCACCGGGGAGCTGTTTTTT
TRBD2	TRBV20-1	TRBJ2-7	-	CSLVAGLSSSEQCF	TGCAGTCTAGTAGCGGGCCTTAGCTCCTCCGAGCAGTGCTTC
-	TRBV13	TRBJ2-7	once	CASSHRGGSYEQYF	TGTGCCAGCAGCCATCGTGGGGGGTCCTACGAGCAGTACTTC
-	TRBV7-9	TRBJ1-4	many	CASSLPDFPATNEKLFF	TGTGCCAGCAGCCTCCCCGACTTTCCAGCAACTAATGAAAAACTGTTTTTT
TRBD1	TRBV29-1	TRBJ1-2	-	CSVDSGGGYTF	TGCAGCGTTGATTCAGGGGGAGGCTACACCTTC
-	TRBV6-2/TRBV6-3	TRBJ2-7	-	CASSHGDTTYEQYF	TGTGCCAGCAGTCACGGGGACACTACCTACGAGCAGTACTTC
-	TRBV7-9	TRBJ1-1	few	CASSRHMAKRTLITGRDEAFF	TGTGCCAGCAGCAGGCATATGGCAAAGAGAACACTGATAACGGGTAGGGATGAAGCTTTCTTT
-	TRBV6-1	TRBJ1-1	-	CASSESTEAFF	TGTGCCAGCAGTGAGAGCACTGAAGCTTTCTTT
-	TRBV29-1	TRBJ1-4	-	CSVTGDTATNEKLVF	TGCAGCGTTACTGGGGACACGGCAACCAATGAAAAACTGGTTTTT
TRBD1	TRBV7-8	TRBJ1-3	-	CASSSRDRVGNTIYF	TGTGCCAGCAGCAGCCGGGACAGGGTTGGAAACACCATATATTTT
TRBD2	TRBV7-2	TRBJ2-2	-	CASSPAGTGELFF	TGTGCCAGCAGCCCAGCGGGAACCGGGGAGCTGTTTTTT
-	TRBV24-1	TRBJ1-2	many	CATSETGSNYGYTF	TGTGCCACCAGTGAAACAGGCTCTAACTATGGCTACACCTTC
TRBD1	TRBV24-1	TRBJ2-7	many	CATSDTGTGNYEQYF	TGTGCCACCAGTGACACCGGGACAGGGAACTACGAGCAGTACTTC
-	TRBV5-5	TRBJ2-7	-	CASTTLEQYF	TGTGCCAGCACAACCCTCGAGCAGTACTTC
TRBD2	TRBV24-1	TRBJ2-1	many	CATSDLGLAGQWEQFF	TGTGCCACCAGTGATTTAGGACTAGCGGGGCAATGGGAGCAGTTCTTC
-	TRBV7-3	TRBJ1-6	-	CASSLGRYNSPLHF	TGTGCCAGCAGCCTCGGTCGTTATAATTCACCCCTCCACTTT
-	TRBV4-1	TRBJ1-2	many	CASSQVRGEGYTF	TGCGCCAGCAGCCAAGTGCGAGGGGAGGGCTACACCTTC
-	TRBV3-1	TRBJ2-5	-	CASSQNPGLEETQYF	TGTGCCAGCAGCCAAAACCCAGGGCTAGAAGAGACCCAGTACTTC
-	TRBV6-1	TRBJ1-6	many	CATKDRSSYNSPLHF	TGTGCCACCAAGGACAGAAGCTCCTATAATTCACCCCTCCACTTT
-	TRBV20-1	TRBJ2-4	-	CSARALAKNIQYF	TGCAGTGCTCGTGCCTTAGCCAAAAACATTCAGTACTTC
-	TRBV14	TRBJ2-7	-	CASLGAREQYF	TGTGCCAGCTTAGGGGCAAGGGAGCAGTACTTC
-	TRBV9	TRBJ2-2	many	CASSVDPSGTGELFF	TGTGCCAGCAGCGTAGACCCCTCGGGCACCGGGGAGCTGTTTTTT
-	TRBV6-6	TRBJ2-1	-	CASSHPRTRSYNEQFF	TGTGCCAGCAGTCACCCAAGAACGCGCTCCTACAATGAGCAGTTCTTC
-	TRBV19	TRBJ1-5	-	CTSKGTGNQPQHF	TGTACCAGTAAGGGGACGGGCAATCAGCCCCAGCATTTT
-	TRBV5-6	TRBJ2-7	many	CASSLAGPGGRYF	TGTGCCAGCAGCTTGGCCGGACCTGGAGGGAGGTACTTC
-	TRBV19	TRBJ2-5	many	CASSSGRRWTQYF	TGTGCCAGTAGTTCGGGACGTCGTTGGACCCAGTACTTC
-	TRBV28	TRBJ2-5	-	CASSFSGGTDTQGRWEGLETQYF	TGTGCCAGCAGTTTCTCGGGTGGCACAGATACGCAGGGGAGGTGGGAGGGCCTCGAGACCCAGTACTTC
-	TRBV7-9	TRBJ2-5	few	CASSPVLLETQYF	TGTGCCAGCAGCCCGGTACTATTGGAGACCCAGTACTTC
-	TRBV29-1	TRBJ2-3	few	CSVAQGTDTQYF	TGCAGCGTTGCACAGGGCACAGATACGCAGTATTTT
TRBD1	TRBV7-8	TRBJ1-2	-	CASSAAFRDSYGYTF	TGTGCCAGCAGCGCAGCTTTCCGGGACAGCTATGGCTACACCTTC